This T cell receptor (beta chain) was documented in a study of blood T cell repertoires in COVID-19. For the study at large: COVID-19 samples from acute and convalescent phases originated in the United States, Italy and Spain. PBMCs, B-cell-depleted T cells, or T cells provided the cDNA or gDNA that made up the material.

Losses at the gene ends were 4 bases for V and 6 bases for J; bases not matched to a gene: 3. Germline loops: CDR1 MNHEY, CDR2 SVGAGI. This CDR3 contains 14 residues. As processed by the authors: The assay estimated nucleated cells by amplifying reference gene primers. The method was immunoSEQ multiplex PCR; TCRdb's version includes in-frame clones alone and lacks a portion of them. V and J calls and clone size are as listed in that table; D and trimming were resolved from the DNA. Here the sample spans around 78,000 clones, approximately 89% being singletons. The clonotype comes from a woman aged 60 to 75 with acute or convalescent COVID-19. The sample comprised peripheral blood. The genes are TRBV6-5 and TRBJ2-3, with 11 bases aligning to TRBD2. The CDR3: CASSSSGGRDTQYF. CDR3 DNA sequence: TGTGCCAGCAGTTCTAGCGGGGGGCGGGATACGCAGTATTTT.